The table lists the clone carrying this T cell receptor beta chain with a few counts. The antigen remains undetermined. This sample was included in a study of blood T cells in healthy people across ages. Through a sample-barcoded 5' primer and a J-beta primer mix, a second PCR was run for about 6 to 11 cycles. A single record per CDR3 protein comes from TCRdb applying MiXCR to the 5' RACE reads. Altogether about 620,000 distinct CDR3 sequences are present, around 21% being singletons, with the ten largest covering roughly 3.6%. Study results and caveats: With unsorted PBMCs, a conclusive comparison of naive versus antigen-experienced cells was not possible. There was no known CMV status for donors, so expanded clonotype changes were possibly confounded. Estimates drawn from one million T cells were deemed to understate diversity.

The CDR3 has 13 amino acids. Germline V gene data show CDR1 as MGHRA and CDR2 as YSYEKL. V lost 0 bases and J 5 bases, leaving 6 bases between the germline ends. Specimen: blood. The receptor was isolated from a man aged 70 or older in good health. The gene calls are TRBV4-1 and TRBJ2-3, with D unclear. CDR3 loop: CASSQERIDTQYF. DNA for the CDR3: TGCGCCAGCAGCCAAGAGCGGATAGATACGCAGTATTTT.